The source of this T cell receptor beta chain is a study of blood T cell repertoires in COVID-19. Study background: Whether acute or convalescent, the COVID-19 samples came from the United States, Italy and Spain. Sample material is recorded as cDNA or gDNA derived from T cells, B-cell-depleted T cells, or PBMCs.

In the authors' workflow: Amplifying reference gene primers gave estimates of nucleated cell counts. Sequencing used immunoSEQ multiplex PCR; TCRdb keeps in-frame clones, though not all of them. V, J and clone size derive from that table, while D and trimming were established from the DNA sequence. Of under 200,000 clones detected, 84% appear once; the ten largest clones hold approximately 8.4%. CDR3 length equals 14 residues. Germline V gene sequence: CDR1 LGHDT, CDR2 YNNKEL (reference sequence). Trimming left V 3 bases short and J 8 bases short, with 15 bases between. Cohort 3 recovered donors had two negative PCRs, clearance, or symptom resolution.

Sequencing used PBMCs or T cells enriched from blood (not recorded which). This receptor was obtained from a woman in her 50s who had recovered from COVID-19. The chain uses TRBV3-1 (or the pseudogene TRBV3-2) and TRBJ2-3, with D perhaps matching TRBD2 (5 bases). CDR3 amino acids: CASSHTGMVPTQYF. In DNA form, the CDR3 reads TGTGCCAGCAGCCACACCGGGATGGTCCCTACGCAGTATTTT.